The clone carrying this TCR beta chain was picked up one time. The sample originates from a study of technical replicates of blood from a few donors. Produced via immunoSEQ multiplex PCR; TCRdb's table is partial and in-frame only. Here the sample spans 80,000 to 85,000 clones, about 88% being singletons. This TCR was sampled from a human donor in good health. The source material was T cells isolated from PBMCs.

DNA of the CDR3: TGTGCCATCAGTGAGTCCCCGACAGGACTCTCTGGGGCCAACGTCCTGACTTTC. It encodes CAISESPTGLSGANVLTF. The genes are TRBV10-3 and TRBJ2-6; tentatively, D is TRBD1 (6 bases). This CDR3 contains 18 residues. Looked up from germline, CDR1 is ENHRY and CDR2 is SYGVKD. The V gene lost 0 bases and the J gene lost 0 bases, with 12 bases spanning the gap.